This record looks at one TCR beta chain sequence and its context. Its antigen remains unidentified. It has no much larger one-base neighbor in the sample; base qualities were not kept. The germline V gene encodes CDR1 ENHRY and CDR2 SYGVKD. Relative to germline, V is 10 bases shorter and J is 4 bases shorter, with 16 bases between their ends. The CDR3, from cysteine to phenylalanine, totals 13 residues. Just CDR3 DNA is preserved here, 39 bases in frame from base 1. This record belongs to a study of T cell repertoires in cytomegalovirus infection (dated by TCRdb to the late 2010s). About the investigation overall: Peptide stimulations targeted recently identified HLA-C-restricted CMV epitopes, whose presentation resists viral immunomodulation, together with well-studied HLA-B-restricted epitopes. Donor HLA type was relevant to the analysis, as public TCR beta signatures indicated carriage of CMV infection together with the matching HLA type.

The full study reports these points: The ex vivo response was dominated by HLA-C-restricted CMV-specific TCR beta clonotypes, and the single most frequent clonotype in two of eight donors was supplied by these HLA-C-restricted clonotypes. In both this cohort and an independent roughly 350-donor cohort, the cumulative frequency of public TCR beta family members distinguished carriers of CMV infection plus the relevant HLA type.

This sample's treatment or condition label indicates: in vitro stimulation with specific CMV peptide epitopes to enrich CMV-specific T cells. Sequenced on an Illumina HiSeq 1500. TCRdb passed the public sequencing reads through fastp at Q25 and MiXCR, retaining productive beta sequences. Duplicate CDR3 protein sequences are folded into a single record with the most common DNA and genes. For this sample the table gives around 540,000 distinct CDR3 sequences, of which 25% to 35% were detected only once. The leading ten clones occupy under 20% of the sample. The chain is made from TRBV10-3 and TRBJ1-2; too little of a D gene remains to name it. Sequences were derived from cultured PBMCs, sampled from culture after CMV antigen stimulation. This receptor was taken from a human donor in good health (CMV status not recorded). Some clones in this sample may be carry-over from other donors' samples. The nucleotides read TGTGCCACCGTATCCGACGGAGTCTATGGCTACACCTTC. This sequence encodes CATVSDGVYGYTF.